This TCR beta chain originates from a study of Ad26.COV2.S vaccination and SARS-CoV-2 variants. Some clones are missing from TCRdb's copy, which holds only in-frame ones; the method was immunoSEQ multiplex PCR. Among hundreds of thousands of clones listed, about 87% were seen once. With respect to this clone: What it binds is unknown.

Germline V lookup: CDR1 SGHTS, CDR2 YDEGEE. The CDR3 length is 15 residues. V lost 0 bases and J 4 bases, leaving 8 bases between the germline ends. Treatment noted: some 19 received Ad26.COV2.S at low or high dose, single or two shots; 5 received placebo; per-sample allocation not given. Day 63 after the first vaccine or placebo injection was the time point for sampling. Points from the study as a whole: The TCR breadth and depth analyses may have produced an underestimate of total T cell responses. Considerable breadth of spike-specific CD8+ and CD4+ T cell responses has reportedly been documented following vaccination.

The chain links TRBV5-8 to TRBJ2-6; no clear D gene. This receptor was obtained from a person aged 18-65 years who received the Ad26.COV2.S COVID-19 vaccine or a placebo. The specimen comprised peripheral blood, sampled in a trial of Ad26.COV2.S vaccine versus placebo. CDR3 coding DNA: TGTGCCAGCAGCTTGGTCGGCCCAGGGGCCAACGTCCTGACTTTC. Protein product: CASSLVGPGANVLTF.